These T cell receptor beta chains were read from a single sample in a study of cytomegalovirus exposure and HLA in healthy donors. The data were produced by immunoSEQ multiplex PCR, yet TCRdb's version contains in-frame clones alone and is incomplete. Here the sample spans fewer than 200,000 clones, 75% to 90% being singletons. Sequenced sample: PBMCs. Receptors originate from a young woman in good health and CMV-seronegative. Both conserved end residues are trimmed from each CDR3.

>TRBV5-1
ASSLGGTGEQPQH
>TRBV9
ASSERLLDTGELF
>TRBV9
ASSVEYSGGKAF
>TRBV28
ASRQVNQPQH
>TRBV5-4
ASSLGDSLSYEQY
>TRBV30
AWSDWLWGPNEKLF
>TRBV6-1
ASSPDRVLYQPQH
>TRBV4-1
ASSRFTTGSGANVLT
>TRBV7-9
ASSPGLGLADTQY
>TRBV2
ASKRQSNYNEQF
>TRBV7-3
ASSLFRPCSGNTIY
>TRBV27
ASSRPGATQY
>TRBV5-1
ASSWSIDLFYGYT
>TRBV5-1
ASSLVGTAGGEKLF
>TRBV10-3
AIKSQGNQPQH
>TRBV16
ASSQSIPQGPS
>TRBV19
ASSISVVSDTSTDTQY
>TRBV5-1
ASSLVSDGNGYT
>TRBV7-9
ASSLDMPGGLAGANVLT
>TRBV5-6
ASTTGDRPSPLH
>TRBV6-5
ASSYSTQGEAEAF
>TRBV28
ASRVRLAKNIQY
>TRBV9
ASGGPWTGGGDTQY
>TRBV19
ASSELDSFSYGYT
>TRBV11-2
ASSFSNNEQF
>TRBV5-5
ASSLDSSYGYT
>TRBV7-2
ASSLARGYEQF
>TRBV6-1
ATRQGTGANVLT
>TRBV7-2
ASSLENRVYNEQF
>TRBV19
ASSKGQQGRSTDTQY
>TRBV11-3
ASSLDSQKNTEAF
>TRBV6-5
ASSYNTGGNYGYT
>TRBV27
ASSLLGRGPVSYNEQF
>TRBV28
ASSPRQSYQPQH
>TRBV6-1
ASSSPDRVHSPLH
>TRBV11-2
ASSLVWTSGNNEQF
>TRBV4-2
ASSQGASGNTIY
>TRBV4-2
ASSQGVESSYEQY
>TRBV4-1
ASSQGRGANTEAF
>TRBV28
ASRITGVGLADTQY
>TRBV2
ASRSGGTYEQY
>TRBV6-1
ASRLDREGNQPQH
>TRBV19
ASQAWGLYGYT
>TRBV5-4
ASSRHRDSPQY
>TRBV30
AWSHDRDYNEQF